The 20 T cell receptor beta chains in this list originate from one sample, sequenced in a study of shared clonotypes between healthy human individuals. CD45RO-negative cells were positively selected for CCR7, leaving out terminally differentiated effector memory CD45RA+ cells. TCRdb's copy holds only in-frame clones and misses some; the assay was immunoSEQ multiplex PCR. The top ten hold roughly 1.1% of the sample, which has millions of clones, about 95% seen once. Sequencing input: naive CD8+ T cells sorted from blood. The receptors were gathered from a man between 18 and 29 years old in good health.

The rearrangement uses TRBV6-5 and TRBJ2-7, with TRBD1 matching over 7 bases. The V and J ends lost 6 bases and 2 bases, in that order; junction bases with no gene match: 7. The CDR3 length is 14 residues. From germline, CDR1 is MNHEY and CDR2 SVGAGI. The CDR3 reads CASRPGQSTYEQYF. The CDR3 DNA reads TGTGCCAGCAGACCGGGACAGAGCACCTACGAGCAGTACTTC.

The rearrangement uses TRBV15 and TRBJ2-7; D is unresolved. V lost 0 bases, J lost 5 bases, and 14 bases lay in between. CDR1 is LNHNV and CDR2 is YYDKDF in the germline V gene (reference sequence). CDR3 size: 15 residues. This CDR3 reads CATSRERRVHDEQYF. CDR3 DNA: TGTGCCACCAGCAGAGAACGAAGGGTTCACGACGAGCAGTACTTC. The full variable domain, in which reference TRBV15 and TRBJ2-7 provide the parts outside the CDR3, is DAMVIQNPRYQVTQFGKPVTLSCSQTLNHNVMYWYQQKSSQAPKLLFHYYDKDFNNEADTPDNFQSRRPNTSFCFLDIRSPGLGDTAMYLCATSRERRVHDEQYFGPGTRLTVT.

In the case of this clone: Other DNA variants within this sample encode the same CDR3. The chain combines TRBV13 with TRBJ2-7; 12 positions agree with TRBD2. V lost 5 bases, J lost 3 bases, and 5 bases stayed unmatched. The CDR3 is 15 amino acids. Germline loops: CDR1 PRHDT, CDR2 FYEKMQ (reference sequence). The CDR3 sequence is CASSLGLAGLYEQYF. CDR3 DNA: TGTGCCAGCAGCCTTGGACTAGCGGGGCTCTACGAGCAGTACTTC.

The chain carries TRBV5-6 and TRBJ2-3; D is unresolved. The length of the CDR3 is 15 residues. Trimming removed 2 bases at V and 6 bases at J, with 16 bases between. CDR1 is SGHDT and CDR2 is YYEEEE in the germline V gene. The CDR3 spells CASSFGTNRLDTQYF. The CDR3 DNA follows: TGTGCCAGCAGCTTTGGAACTAACCGCCTGGATACGCAGTATTTT.

The CDR3 spells CASSLMSAGGPAGELFF. CDR3 nucleotides: TGCGCCAGCAGCTTGATGTCGGCGGGAGGGCCCGCCGGGGAGCTGTTTTTT. This rearrangement joins TRBV5-1 to TRBJ2-2; 9 bases map to TRBD2. The CDR3 has 17 residues. The germline gives CDR1 SGHRS, CDR2 YFSETQ. V lost 1 base to trimming and J lost 6 bases; unmatched junction nucleotides: 10.

This chain uses TRBV13 with TRBJ1-4, with D perhaps matching TRBD1 (6 bases). The CDR3 has 15 amino acids. CDR1 PRHDT and CDR2 FYEKMQ come from the germline V gene (reference sequence). V lost 5 bases, J lost 7 bases, and 17 bases lay in between. The chain's CDR3 is CASSPRGQGGEKLFF. The CDR3, as DNA: TGTGCCAGCAGCCCCCGGGGGCAGGGCGGTGAAAAACTGTTTTTT.

The chain recombines TRBV5-5 with TRBJ2-6; 13 bases are shared with TRBD2. Trimming took 1 base from V and 2 from J; bases not matched to a gene: 3. The CDR3 sequence is 18 residues long. CDR1 SGHKS and CDR2 YYEKEE come from the germline V gene (reference sequence). The CDR3 DNA sequence: TGTGCCAGCAGCTTGTTCGGACTAGCGGGAGCTGGGGCCAACGTCCTGACTTTC. This translates into CASSLFGLAGAGANVLTF.

Comment on this clone: The junction shows a germline mismatch at one end, possibly a read error. The rearrangement links TRBV7-7 to TRBJ2-7; D not certain. The CDR3 runs to 13 residues. Germline CDR1 SSHAT, CDR2 FNYEAQ (reference sequence). Here the CDR3 DNA reads TGTGCTAGCAGCTTAAGGTCTGGATACGAGCAGTACTTC. Encoded protein: CASSLRSGYEQYF.

This chain links TRBV7-9 with TRBJ2-1, with D maybe TRBD2 (5 bases). The V end lost 4 bases, the J end lost 6 bases, and 16 bases lay between the germline ends. This CDR3 comprises 15 residues. Germline CDR1 and CDR2: SEHNR and FQNEAQ (reference sequence). The CDR3 reads CASSSLGGEGNEQFF. CDR3 DNA sequence: TGTGCCAGCAGCTCCCTAGGCGGTGAGGGCAATGAGCAGTTCTTC.

This sequence joins TRBV19 and TRBJ1-6; unclear D gene. CDR1 and CDR2 (germline): LNHDA, SQIVND (reference sequence). This CDR3 has 15 residues. Trimming removed 5 bases from V and 3 bases from J, with 11 bases in between. The CDR3 DNA follows: TGTGCCAGTAGTCAAGGGCAGGACTATAATTCACCCCTCCACTTT. Its translation is CASSQGQDYNSPLHF.

The chain carries TRBV4-3 and TRBJ2-2, with 13 bases identical to TRBD2. This CDR3 region has 17 residues. CDR1 and CDR2 from the germline V gene are LGHNA and YSLEER. The V gene end was trimmed by 3 bases and the J gene end by 6 bases; junction bases not matched to a gene: 7. The CDR3, as DNA: TGCGCCAGCAGCCACTTACTAGCGGGAGGGCCATCCGGGGAGCTGTTTTTT. It codes for CASSHLLAGGPSGELFF.

The CDR3 sequence is CASSVQGADGYTF. As DNA, the CDR3 is TGTGCCAGCAGTGTACAGGGGGCGGATGGCTACACCTTC. The genes are TRBV2 and TRBJ1-2, with TRBD1 matching 9 bases. The V and J ends lost 4 bases and 6 bases, in that order; junction bases with no gene match: 3. The length of the CDR3 is 13 residues. The germline V gene encodes CDR1 SNHLY and CDR2 FYNNEI. The whole variable domain, filled in from reference TRBV2 and TRBJ1-2, reads EPEVTQTPSHQVTQMGQEVILRCVPISNHLYFYWYRQILGQKVEFLVSFYNNEISEKSEIFDDQFSVERPDGSNFTLKIRSTKLEDSAMYFCASSVQGADGYTFGSGTRLTVV.

This chain's CDR3 is CASSSPGDGELFF. The CDR3 DNA reads TGTGCCAGCAGCTCACCGGGGGACGGGGAGCTGTTTTTT. V is TRBV11-2 and J is TRBJ2-2; tentative D call: TRBD2 (6 bases). In germline, CDR1 is SGHAT, CDR2 FQNNGV. Trimming took off 4 bases at V and 7 bases at J, with 10 bases between the two ends. The CDR3 runs 13 residues.

Of note for this clone: Other DNA sequences in this sample translate to the same CDR3. This sequence joins TRBV5-4 and TRBJ2-7, with TRBD1 matching over 10 bases. Germline V gene lookup returns CDR1 SGHNT and CDR2 YYREEE (reference sequence). The V gene end was trimmed by 4 bases and the J gene end by 3 bases; junction bases not matched to a gene: 4. The CDR3 runs 14 residues. DNA for the CDR3: TGTGCCAGCAGCCTCCGGGACAGGGGCTACGAGCAGTACTTC. This gives the protein CASSLRDRGYEQYF.

The chain employs TRBV27 and TRBJ2-3, with 7 bases lining up with TRBD2. CDR1 is MNHEY and CDR2 is SMNVEV in the germline V gene (reference sequence). The CDR3 covers 14 residues. The V gene end was trimmed by 3 bases and the J gene end by 6 bases; junction bases not matched to a gene: 6. The CDR3 DNA follows: TGTGCCAGCAGTTTGGTTCCAGCGGGGGATACGCAGTATTTT. It yields the protein CASSLVPAGDTQYF.

The chain links TRBV21-1 to TRBJ2-3. TRBV21-1 has pseudogene status. The CDR3 contains 13 residues. DNA for the CDR3: TGTGCCAGCATCCGGAGAGGGGGGGATACGCAGTATTTT. Protein: CASIRRGGDTQYF.

The V and J genes are TRBV2 and TRBJ2-7, with no clear D. Deletions cut 1 base from V and 5 bases from J, with 12 bases between. CDR1 and CDR2 from the germline V gene are SNHLY and FYNNEI. The CDR3 has 14 residues. The CDR3 here is CASSEGVGYDEQYF. The CDR3 DNA reads TGTGCCAGCAGTGAAGGGGTAGGGTATGACGAGCAGTACTTC.

The chain combines TRBV4-1 with TRBJ2-5; possible D gene TRBD2, 6 bases. The CDR3 runs to 16 residues. V was trimmed by 1 base and J by 2 bases, leaving 14 bases between them. Per germline, CDR1 MGHRA and CDR2 YSYEKL. CDR3 DNA sequence: TGCGCCAGCAGCCAAGTCATAGCGGCCAGGCAAGAGACCCAGTACTTC. Amino acids: CASSQVIAARQETQYF.

This rearrangement joins TRBV30 to TRBJ1-5; D is undetermined. The V gene lost 4 bases and the J gene lost 2 bases, with 9 bases spanning the gap. The CDR3 is made up of 13 amino acids. Germline V CDR1 and CDR2: GTSNPN, SVGIG (reference sequence). The DNA of the CDR3 is TGTGCCTGGAAAGGGATCGGCAATCAGCCCCAGCATTTT. The encoded protein is CAWKGIGNQPQHF. Based on the CDR3 plus reference TRBV30 and TRBJ1-5, the full variable domain is SQTIHQWPATLVQPVGSPLSLECTVEGTSNPNLYWYRQAAGRGLQLLFYSVGIGQISSEVPQNLSASRPQDRQFILSSKKLLLSDSGFYLCAWKGIGNQPQHFGDGTRLSIL.

This sequence joins TRBV27 and TRBJ2-7; D remains ambiguous. V lost 0 bases and J 3 bases, leaving 12 bases between the germline ends. CDR3 length: 15 residues. The germline V gene encodes CDR1 MNHEY and CDR2 SMNVEV (reference sequence). CDR3 sequence (DNA): TGTGCCAGCAGTTTATCAACCGAGGTGTTCTACGAGCAGTACTTC. Its translation: CASSLSTEVFYEQYF.